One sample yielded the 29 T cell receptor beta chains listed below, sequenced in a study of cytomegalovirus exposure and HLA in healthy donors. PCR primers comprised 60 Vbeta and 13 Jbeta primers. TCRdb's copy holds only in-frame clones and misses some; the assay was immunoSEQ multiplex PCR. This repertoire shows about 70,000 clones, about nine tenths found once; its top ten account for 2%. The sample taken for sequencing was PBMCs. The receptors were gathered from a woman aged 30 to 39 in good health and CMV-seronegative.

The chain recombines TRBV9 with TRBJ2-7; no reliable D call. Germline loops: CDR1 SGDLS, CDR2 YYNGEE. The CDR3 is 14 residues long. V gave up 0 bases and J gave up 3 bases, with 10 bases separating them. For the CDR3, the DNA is TGTGCCAGCAGCGTAGATGGCTCCTTCTACGAGCAGTACTTC. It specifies CASSVDGSFYEQYF.

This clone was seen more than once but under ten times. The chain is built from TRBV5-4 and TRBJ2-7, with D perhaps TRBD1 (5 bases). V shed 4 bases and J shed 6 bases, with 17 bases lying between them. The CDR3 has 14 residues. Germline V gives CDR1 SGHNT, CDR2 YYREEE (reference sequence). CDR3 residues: CASSPRSDSPEQYF. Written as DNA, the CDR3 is TGTGCCAGCAGCCCCCGATCCGACAGCCCCGAGCAGTACTTC.

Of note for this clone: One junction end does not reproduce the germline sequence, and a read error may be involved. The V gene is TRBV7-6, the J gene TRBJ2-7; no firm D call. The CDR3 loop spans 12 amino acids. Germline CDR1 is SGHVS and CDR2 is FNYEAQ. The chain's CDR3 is CASSQDSNEQYF. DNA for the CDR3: TGTGCCAGCAGCCAAGACTCCAACGAGCAGTACTTC.

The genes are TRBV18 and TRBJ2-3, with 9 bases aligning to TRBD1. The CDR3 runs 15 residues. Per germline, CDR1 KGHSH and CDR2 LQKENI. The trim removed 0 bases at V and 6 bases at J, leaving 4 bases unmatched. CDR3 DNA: TGTGCCAGCTCACCACCGGGACAGGGCTACGATACGCAGTATTTT. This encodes CASSPPGQGYDTQYF.

The CDR3 bases are TGTGCCAGCAGCAAATCACTAGCGGGAAGGACAGATACGCAGTATTTT. Protein product: CASSKSLAGRTDTQYF. V and J are TRBV9 and TRBJ2-3; 10 positions agree with TRBD2. The J segment lost 3 bases and the V segment lost 4 bases, leaving 8 bases of the junction unmatched. The V gene's germline CDR1 is SGDLS and CDR2 YYNGEE. The CDR3 runs to 16 residues.

The CDR3 nucleotides read TGTGCCAGCAGTGAAACTCGACAGAATGAAAAACTGTTTTTT. Protein: CASSETRQNEKLFF. The genes are TRBV6-1 and TRBJ1-4; D possibly corresponds to TRBD1 (5 bases). The CDR3 contains 14 residues. The ends were cut back, 2 bases at V and 5 bases at J, with 9 bases in the middle. Germline V lookup: CDR1 MNHNS, CDR2 SASEGT.

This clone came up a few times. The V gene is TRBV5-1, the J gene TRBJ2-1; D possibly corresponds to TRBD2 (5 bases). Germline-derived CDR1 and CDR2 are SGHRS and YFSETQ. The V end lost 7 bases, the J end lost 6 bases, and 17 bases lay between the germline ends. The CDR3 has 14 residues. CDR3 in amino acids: CASPLPRVLNEQFF. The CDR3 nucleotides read TGCGCCAGCCCCCTCCCGCGGGTCCTCAATGAGCAGTTCTTC.

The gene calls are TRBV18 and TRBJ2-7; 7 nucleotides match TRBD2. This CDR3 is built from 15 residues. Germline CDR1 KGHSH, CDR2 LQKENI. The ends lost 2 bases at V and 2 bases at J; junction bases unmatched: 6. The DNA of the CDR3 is TGTGCCAGCTCACCAAAGGTTGGGGGGGCCTACGAGCAGTACTTC. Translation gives CASSPKVGGAYEQYF.

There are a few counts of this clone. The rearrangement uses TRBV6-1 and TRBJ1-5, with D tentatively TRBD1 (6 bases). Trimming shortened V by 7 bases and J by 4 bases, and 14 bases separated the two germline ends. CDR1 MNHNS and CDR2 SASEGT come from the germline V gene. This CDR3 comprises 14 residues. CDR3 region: CASNLQGPNQPQHF. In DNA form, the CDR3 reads TGTGCCAGCAATTTACAGGGCCCTAATCAGCCCCAGCATTTT.

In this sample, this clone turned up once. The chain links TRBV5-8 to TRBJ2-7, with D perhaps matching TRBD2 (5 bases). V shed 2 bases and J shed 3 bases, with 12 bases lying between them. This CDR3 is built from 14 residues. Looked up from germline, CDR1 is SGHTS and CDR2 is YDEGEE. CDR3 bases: TGTGCCAGCAGCTTTTTGACCGGACTCTACGAGCAGTACTTC. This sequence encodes CASSFLTGLYEQYF.

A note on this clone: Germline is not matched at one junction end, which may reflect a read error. CDR3 in DNA: TGTGCCAGCAGGTTAGACAGCTATGGCTACACCTTC. Its translation: CASRLDSYGYTF. The J gene is TRBJ1-2, the V gene TRBV7-9, with D perhaps TRBD1 (5 bases). The CDR3 has 12 residues. Germline CDR1 reads SEHNR; CDR2 reads FQNEAQ (reference sequence).

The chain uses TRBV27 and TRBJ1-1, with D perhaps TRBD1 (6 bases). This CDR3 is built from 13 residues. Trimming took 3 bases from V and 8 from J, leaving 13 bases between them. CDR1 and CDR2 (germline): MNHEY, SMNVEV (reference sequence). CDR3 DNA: TGTGCCAGCAGTTTTAGAAGGGGGGGGGAAGCTTTCTTT. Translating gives CASSFRRGGEAFF.

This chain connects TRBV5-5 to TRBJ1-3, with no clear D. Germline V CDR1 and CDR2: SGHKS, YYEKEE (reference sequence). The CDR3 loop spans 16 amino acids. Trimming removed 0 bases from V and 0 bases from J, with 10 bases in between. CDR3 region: CASSLVPLSSGNTIYF. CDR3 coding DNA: TGTGCCAGCAGCTTGGTGCCGCTAAGCTCTGGAAACACCATATATTTT.

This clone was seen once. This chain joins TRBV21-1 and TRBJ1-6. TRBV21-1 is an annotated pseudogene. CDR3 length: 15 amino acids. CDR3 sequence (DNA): TGTGCCAGCCGGGACCGCGGGGATATGAATTCACCCCTCCACTTT. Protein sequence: CASRDRGDMNSPLHF.

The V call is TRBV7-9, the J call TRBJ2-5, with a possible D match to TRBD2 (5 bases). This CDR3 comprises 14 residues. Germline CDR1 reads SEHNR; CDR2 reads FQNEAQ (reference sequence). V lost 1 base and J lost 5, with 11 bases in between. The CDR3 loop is CASSLGRSGETQYF. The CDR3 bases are TGTGCCAGCAGCTTAGGGAGGTCGGGGGAGACCCAGTACTTC.

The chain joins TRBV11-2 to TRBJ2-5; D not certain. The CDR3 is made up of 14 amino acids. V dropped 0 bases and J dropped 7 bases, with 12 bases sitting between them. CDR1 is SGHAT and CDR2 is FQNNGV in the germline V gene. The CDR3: CASSLDRTRGTQYF. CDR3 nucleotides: TGTGCCAGCAGCTTAGATAGAACAAGAGGGACCCAGTACTTC.

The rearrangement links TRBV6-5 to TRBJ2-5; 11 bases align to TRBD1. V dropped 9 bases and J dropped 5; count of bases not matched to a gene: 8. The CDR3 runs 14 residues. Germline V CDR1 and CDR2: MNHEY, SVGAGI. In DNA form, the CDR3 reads TGTGCCAGTTCTGGACAGGGGGCGGGTGAGACCCAGTACTTC. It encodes CASSGQGAGETQYF.

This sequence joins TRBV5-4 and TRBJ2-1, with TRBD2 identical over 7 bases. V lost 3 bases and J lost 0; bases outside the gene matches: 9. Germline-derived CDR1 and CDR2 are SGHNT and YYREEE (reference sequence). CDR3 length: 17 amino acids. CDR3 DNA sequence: TGTGCCAGCAGCTCCCAGAAACTAGCGACCTCCTACAATGAGCAGTTCTTC. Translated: CASSSQKLATSYNEQFF. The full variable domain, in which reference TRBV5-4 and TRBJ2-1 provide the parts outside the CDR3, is ETGVTQSPTHLIKTRGQQVTLRCSSQSGHNTVSWYQQALGQGPQFIFQYYREEENGRGNFPPRFSGLQFPNYSSELNVNALELDDSALYLCASSSQKLATSYNEQFFGPGTRLTVL.

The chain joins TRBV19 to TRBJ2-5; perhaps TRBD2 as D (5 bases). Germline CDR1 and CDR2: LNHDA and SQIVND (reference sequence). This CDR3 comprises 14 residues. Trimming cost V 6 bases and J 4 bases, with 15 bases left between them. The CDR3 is CASSNPGLGETQYF. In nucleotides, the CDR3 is TGTGCCAGTAGCAACCCTGGACTCGGAGAGACCCAGTACTTC.

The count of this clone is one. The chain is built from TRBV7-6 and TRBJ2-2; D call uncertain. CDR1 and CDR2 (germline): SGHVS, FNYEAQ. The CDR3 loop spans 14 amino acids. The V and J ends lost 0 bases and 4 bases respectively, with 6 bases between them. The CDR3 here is CASSLARLTGELFF. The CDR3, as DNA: TGTGCCAGCAGCTTAGCGCGTCTCACCGGGGAGCTGTTTTTT.

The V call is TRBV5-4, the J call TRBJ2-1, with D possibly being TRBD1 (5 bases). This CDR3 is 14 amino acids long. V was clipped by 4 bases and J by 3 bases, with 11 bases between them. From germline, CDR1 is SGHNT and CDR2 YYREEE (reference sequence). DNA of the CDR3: TGTGCCAGCAGCCGTGACAGTAACTACAATGAGCAGTTCTTC. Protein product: CASSRDSNYNEQFF.

CDR3 amino acids: CASTPGRQGGYGYTF. CDR3 DNA sequence: TGCGCCAGCACCCCCGGTCGACAGGGAGGTTATGGCTACACCTTC. This chain uses TRBV10-1 with TRBJ1-2; TRBD1 matches 7 bases. The germline gives CDR1 WNHNN, CDR2 SYGVQD (reference sequence). The CDR3 contains 15 residues. The V gene end was trimmed by 7 bases and the J gene end by 5 bases; junction bases not matched to a gene: 13.

The CDR3 here is CASSPSGLANEQFF. For the CDR3, the DNA is TGTGCCAGCTCACCGTCGGGACTAGCCAACGAGCAGTTCTTC. The J gene is TRBJ2-1, the V gene TRBV18; TRBD2 agrees at 9 bases. CDR1 is KGHSH and CDR2 is LQKENI in the germline V gene. The CDR3 spans 14 residues. The V gene end was trimmed by 3 bases and the J gene end by 10 bases; junction bases not matched to a gene: 7.

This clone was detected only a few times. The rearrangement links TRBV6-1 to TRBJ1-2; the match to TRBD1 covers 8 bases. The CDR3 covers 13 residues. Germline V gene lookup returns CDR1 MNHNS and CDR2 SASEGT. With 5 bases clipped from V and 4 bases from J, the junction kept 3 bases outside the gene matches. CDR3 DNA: TGTGCCAGCAGTCCCACAGGGGGCTATGGCTACACCTTC. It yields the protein CASSPTGGYGYTF.

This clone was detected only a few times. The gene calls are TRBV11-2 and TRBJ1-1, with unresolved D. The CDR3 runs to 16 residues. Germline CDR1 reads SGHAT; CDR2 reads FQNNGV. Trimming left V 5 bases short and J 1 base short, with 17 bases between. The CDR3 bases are TGTGCCAGCAGCCCCGACTCGTCACTGGGGAACACTGAAGCTTTCTTT. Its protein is CASSPDSSLGNTEAFF.

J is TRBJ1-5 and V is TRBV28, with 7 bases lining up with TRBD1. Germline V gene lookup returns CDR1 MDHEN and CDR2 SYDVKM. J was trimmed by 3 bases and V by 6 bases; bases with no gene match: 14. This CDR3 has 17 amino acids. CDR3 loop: CASRNLRDSRVNQPQHF. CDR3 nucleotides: TGTGCCAGCAGAAATCTACGGGACAGTCGGGTCAATCAGCCCCAGCATTTT.

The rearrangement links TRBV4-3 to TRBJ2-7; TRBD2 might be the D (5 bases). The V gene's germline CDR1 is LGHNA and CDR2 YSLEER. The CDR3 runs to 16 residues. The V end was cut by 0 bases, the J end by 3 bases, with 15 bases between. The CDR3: CASSQDRGPLHYEQYF. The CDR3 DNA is TGCGCCAGCAGCCAAGATCGCGGGCCCCTTCACTACGAGCAGTACTTC.

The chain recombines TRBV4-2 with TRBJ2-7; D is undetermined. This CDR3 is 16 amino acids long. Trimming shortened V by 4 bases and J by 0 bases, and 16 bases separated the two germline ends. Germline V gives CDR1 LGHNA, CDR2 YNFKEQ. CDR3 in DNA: TGTGCCAGCAGCCCGAAAACGGATAGGAGCTCCTACGAGCAGTACTTC. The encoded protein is CASSPKTDRSSYEQYF.

CDR3 residues: CASSARTYYSNEQFF. CDR3 sequence (DNA): TGTGCCAGCAGTGCACGGACATACTACTCCAATGAGCAGTTCTTC. This rearrangement joins TRBV28 to TRBJ2-1, with D perhaps matching TRBD1 (5 bases). The V and J ends lost 5 bases and 6 bases respectively, with 17 bases between them. The CDR3 is 15 residues long. Per germline, CDR1 MDHEN and CDR2 SYDVKM.